This T cell receptor beta chain stems from a study of molecular identifiers for immune sequencing clone quantification. It was with previously described methods and listed TCR primers that bulk TCR libraries were made. TCRdb re-called the PCR reads with MiXCR, one entry per CDR3 protein. There are about 640,000 distinct CDR3 sequences in the sample; 20% occur only once, and roughly 0.83% lies in the top ten. Overall study results and limits: Shared barcodes on identical TCR molecules could underestimate the sizes of highly expanded clones. It was shown that clones above 20 RNA copies held over 98% of effector molecules, but under 1% in naive cells.

A CD8+CD4-CCR7+CD45RA+ phenotype served as the sorting definition for naive CD8 T cells. With respect to this clonotype: Its antigen is unknown.

Trimming removed 8 bases from V and 0 bases from J, with 10 bases in between. Germline V lookup: CDR1 MNHEY, CDR2 SVGEGT. The CDR3 runs 13 residues. The sample was naive CD8+ T cells from blood, with Jurkat cell RNA spiked in. Subset defined: FACS-sorted CD8+CD4-CCR7+CD45RA+ naive T cells. The receptor comes from a human donor in good health. Some libraries in this study had Jurkat cell RNA spiked in. This rearrangement joins TRBV6-2 or TRBV6-3 to TRBJ1-1; no firm D call. The CDR3 sequence is CASGPGMNTEAFF. For the CDR3, the DNA is TGTGCCAGCGGCCCGGGGATGAACACTGAAGCTTTCTTT.